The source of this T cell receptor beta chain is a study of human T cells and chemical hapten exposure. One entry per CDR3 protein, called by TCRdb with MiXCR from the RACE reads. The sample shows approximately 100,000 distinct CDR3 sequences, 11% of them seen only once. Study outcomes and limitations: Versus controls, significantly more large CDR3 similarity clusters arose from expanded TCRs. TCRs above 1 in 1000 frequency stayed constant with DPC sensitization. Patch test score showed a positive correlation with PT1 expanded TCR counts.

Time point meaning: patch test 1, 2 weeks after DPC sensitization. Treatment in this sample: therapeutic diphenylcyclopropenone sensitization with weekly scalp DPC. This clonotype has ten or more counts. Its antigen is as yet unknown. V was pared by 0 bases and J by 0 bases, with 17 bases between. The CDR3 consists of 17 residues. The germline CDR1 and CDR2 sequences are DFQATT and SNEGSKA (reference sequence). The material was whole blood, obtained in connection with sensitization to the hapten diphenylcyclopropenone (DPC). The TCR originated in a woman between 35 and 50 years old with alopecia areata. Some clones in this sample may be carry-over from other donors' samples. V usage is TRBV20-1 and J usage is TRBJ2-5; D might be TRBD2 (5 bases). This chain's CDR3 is CSARDYGGFTNQETQYF. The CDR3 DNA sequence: TGCAGTGCTAGAGATTATGGAGGCTTTACTAACCAAGAGACCCAGTACTTC.